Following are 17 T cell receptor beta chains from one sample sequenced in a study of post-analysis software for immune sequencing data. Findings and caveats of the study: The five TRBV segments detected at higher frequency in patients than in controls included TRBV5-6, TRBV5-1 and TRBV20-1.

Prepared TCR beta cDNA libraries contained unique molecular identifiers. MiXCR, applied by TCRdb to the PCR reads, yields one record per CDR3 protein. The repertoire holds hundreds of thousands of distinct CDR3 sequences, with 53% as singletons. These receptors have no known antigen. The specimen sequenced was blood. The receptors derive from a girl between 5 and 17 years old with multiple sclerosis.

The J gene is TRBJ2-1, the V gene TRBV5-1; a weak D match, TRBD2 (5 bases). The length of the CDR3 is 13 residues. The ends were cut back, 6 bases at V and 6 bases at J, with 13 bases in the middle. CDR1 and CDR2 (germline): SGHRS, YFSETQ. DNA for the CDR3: TGCGCCAGCAAGAGGGATGGATCCAATGAGCAGTTCTTC. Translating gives CASKRDGSNEQFF.

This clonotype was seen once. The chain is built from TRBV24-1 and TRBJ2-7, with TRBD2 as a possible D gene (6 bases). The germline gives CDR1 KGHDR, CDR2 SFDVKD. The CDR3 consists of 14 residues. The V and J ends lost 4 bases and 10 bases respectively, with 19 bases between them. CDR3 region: CATSEGAPGEAQYF. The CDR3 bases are TGTGCCACCAGTGAGGGCGCCCCGGGGGAGGCCCAGTACTTC.

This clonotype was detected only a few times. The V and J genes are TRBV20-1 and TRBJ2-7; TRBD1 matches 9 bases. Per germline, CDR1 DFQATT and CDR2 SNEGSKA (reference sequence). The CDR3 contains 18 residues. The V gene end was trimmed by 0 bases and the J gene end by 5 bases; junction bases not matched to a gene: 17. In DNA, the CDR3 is TGCAGTGCTAGAGATAGCCGGGGGACAACAGGGGGCCTCCACGAGCAGTACTTC. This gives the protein CSARDSRGTTGGLHEQYF.

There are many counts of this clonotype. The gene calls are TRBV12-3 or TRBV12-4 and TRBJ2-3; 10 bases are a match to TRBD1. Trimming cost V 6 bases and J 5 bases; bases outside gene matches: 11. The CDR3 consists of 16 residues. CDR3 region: CASRSGQGPLGDTQYF. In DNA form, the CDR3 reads TGTGCCAGCAGATCGGGACAGGGGCCCCTAGGAGATACGCAGTATTTT.

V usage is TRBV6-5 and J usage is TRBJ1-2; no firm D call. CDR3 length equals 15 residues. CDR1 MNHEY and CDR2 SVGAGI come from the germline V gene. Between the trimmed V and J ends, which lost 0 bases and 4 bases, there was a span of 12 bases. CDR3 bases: TGTGCCAGCAGTTACTCACGGCAGCTACTCTATGGCTACACCTTC. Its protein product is CASSYSRQLLYGYTF.

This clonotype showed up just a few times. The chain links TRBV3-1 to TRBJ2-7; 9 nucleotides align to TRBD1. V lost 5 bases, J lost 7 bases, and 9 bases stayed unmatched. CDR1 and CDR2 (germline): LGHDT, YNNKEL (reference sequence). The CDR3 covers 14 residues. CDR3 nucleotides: TGTGCCAGCAGCAACCCACAGGGGGCGGATGAGCAGTACTTC. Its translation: CASSNPQGADEQYF.

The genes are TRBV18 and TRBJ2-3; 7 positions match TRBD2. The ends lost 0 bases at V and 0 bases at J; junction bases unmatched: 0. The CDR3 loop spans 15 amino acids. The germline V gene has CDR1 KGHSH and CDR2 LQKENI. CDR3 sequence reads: CASSPPRGSTDTQYF. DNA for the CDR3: TGTGCCAGCTCACCACCGCGGGGGAGCACAGATACGCAGTATTTT.

CDR3 amino acids: CASTHGSGYNEQFF. Written as DNA, the CDR3 is TGTGCCAGCACCCACGGGTCCGGCTACAATGAGCAGTTCTTC. The rearrangement links TRBV12-3 or TRBV12-4 to TRBJ2-1; D ambiguous. Trimming took 7 bases from V and 3 from J, leaving 13 bases between them. The CDR3 contains 14 residues.

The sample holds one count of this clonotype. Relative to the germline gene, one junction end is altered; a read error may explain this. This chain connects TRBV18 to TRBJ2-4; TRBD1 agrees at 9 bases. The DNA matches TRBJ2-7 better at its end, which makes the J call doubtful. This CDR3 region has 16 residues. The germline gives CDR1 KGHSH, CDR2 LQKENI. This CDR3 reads CASSPPNRGPTYEQYF. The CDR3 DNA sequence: TGCGCCAGCTCACCACCGAACAGGGGGCCTACCTACGAGCAGTACTTC.

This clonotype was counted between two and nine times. The CDR3 DNA is TGTGCCAGCAGTTTAAGGGCCGGTTCCTACGAGCAGTACTTC. Translation: CASSLRAGSYEQYF. This sequence joins TRBV28 and TRBJ2-7; no definite D call. CDR3 length: 14 residues. Trimming took off 2 bases at V and 1 base at J, with 9 bases between the two ends. CDR1 and CDR2 (germline): MDHEN, SYDVKM. Based on the CDR3 plus reference TRBV28 and TRBJ2-7, the full variable domain is DVKVTQSSRYLVKRTGEKVFLECVQDMDHENMFWYRQDPGLGLRLIYFSYDVKMKEKGDIPEGYSVSREKKERFSLILESASTNQTSMYLCASSLRAGSYEQYFGPGTRLTVT.

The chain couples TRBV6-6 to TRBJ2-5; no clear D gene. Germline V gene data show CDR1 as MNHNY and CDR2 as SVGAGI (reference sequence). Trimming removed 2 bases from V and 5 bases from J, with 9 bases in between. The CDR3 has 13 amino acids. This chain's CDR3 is CASSYQFAETQYF. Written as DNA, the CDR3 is TGTGCCAGCAGTTACCAGTTTGCGGAGACCCAGTACTTC.

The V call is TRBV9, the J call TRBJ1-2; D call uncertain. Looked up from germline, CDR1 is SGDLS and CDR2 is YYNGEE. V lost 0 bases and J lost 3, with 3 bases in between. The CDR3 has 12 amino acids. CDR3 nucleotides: TGTGCCAGCAGCGTAGGAGACTATGGCTACACCTTC. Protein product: CASSVGDYGYTF.

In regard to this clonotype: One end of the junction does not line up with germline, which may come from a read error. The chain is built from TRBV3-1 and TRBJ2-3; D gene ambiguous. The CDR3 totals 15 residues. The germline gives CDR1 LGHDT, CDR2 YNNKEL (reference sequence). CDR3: CTSSARLLSSYTQYF. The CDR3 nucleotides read TGTACCAGCAGCGCAAGACTCCTTTCTTCCTATACGCAGTATTTT.

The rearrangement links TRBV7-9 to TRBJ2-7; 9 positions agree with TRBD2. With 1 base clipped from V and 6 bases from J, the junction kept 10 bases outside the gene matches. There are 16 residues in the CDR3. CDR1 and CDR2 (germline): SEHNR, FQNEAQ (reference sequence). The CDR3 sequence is CASSLVRLAGLTEQYF. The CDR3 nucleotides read TGTGCCAGCAGCTTAGTTCGGCTAGCGGGACTAACCGAGCAGTACTTC.

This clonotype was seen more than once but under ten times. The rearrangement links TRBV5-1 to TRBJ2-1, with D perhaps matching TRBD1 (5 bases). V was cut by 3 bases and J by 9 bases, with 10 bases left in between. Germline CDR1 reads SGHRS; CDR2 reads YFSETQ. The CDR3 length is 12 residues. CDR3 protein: CASSWQGTEQFF. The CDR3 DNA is TGCGCCAGCAGCTGGCAGGGCACTGAGCAGTTCTTC.

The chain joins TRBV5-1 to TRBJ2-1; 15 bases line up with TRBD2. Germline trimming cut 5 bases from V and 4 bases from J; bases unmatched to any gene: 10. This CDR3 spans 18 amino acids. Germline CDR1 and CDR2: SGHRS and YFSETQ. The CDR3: CASSKGLAGGLEYNEQFF. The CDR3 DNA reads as TGCGCCAGCAGTAAAGGACTAGCGGGAGGGCTTGAATACAATGAGCAGTTCTTC.

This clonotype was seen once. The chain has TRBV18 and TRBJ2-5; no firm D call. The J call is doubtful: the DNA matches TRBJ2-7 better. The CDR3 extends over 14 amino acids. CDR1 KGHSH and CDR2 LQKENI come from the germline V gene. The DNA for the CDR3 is TGTGCCAGCTCATCACAGTTACAAGTAAACGAGCAGTACTTC. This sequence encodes CASSSQLQVNEQYF.